This T cell receptor (beta chain) appears in the sequencing data of a study of blood T cell repertoires in COVID-19. Whole-study context: From the United States, Italy and Spain came samples of acute and convalescent COVID-19. PBMCs, B-cell-depleted T cells, or T cells were the source of the cDNA or gDNA that made up the material.

Original processing notes: Reference gene primer amplification gave nucleated cell count estimates. Measured with immunoSEQ multiplex PCR; TCRdb has only the in-frame clones, and not every one. V, J and clone size are those of that table, while D and trimming were read from the DNA. Found here are more than 60,000 clones, more than 75% of them singletons; the top ten hold around 10%. CDR1 and CDR2 from the germline V gene are LNHDA and SQIVND (reference sequence). The V end lost 7 bases, the J end lost 4 bases, and 11 bases lay between the germline ends. The CDR3 spans 13 residues. The sample comprised PBMCs or T cells enriched from blood (not recorded which). The chain combines TRBV19 with TRBJ1-5; D gene uncertain. The TCR originated in a woman aged 40 to 55 who had recovered from COVID-19. Here the CDR3 reads CASNLGPNQPQHF. The DNA for the CDR3 is TGTGCCAGTAACCTCGGTCCTAATCAGCCCCAGCATTTT.